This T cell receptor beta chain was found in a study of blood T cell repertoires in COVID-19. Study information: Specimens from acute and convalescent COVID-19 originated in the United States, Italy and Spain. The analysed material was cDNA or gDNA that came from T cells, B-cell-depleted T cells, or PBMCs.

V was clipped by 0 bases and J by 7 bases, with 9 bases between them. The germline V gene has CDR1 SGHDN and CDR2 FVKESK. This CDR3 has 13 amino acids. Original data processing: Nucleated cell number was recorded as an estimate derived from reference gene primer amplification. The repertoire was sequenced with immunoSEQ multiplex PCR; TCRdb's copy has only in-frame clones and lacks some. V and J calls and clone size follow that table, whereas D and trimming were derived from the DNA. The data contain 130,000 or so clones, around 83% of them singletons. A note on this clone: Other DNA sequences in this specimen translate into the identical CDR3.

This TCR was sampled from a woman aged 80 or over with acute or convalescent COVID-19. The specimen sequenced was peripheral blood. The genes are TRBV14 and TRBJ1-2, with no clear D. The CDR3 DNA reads TGTGCCAGCAGCCAAGATAGGAGGATTGGCTACACCTTC. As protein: CASSQDRRIGYTF.